This T cell receptor (beta chain) stems from a study of blood T cell repertoires in COVID-19. Sequencing was performed with immunoSEQ multiplex PCR; in TCRdb, only in-frame clones are kept and a portion is missing. This sample has some 110,000 clones, with about three quarters found just once. CDR3 length equals 16 residues. The ends lost 2 bases at V and 5 bases at J; junction bases unmatched: 7. CDR1 and CDR2 from the germline V gene are MGHRA and YSYEKL. Sequenced sample: peripheral blood. The clonotype comes from a man in his 70s with acute or convalescent COVID-19. The chain links TRBV4-1 to TRBJ2-2, with TRBD1 identical over 8 bases. The CDR3 DNA follows: TGCGCCAGCAGCCAACGTCCGGGACAGGAGACCGGGGAGCTGTTTTTT. Its translation: CASSQRPGQETGELFF.